The 6 T cell receptor beta chains presented below share a single source sample, sequenced in a study of CD8 T cells in ankylosing spondylitis. A single record per CDR3 protein comes from TCRdb applying MiXCR to the 5' RACE reads. The sample shows fewer than 750,000 distinct CDR3 sequences, over 15% of them seen only once. These receptors' antigens are unknown. Study-wide points: About 8 highly homologous variants made up a TCR beta motif that seemed to typify ankylosing spondylitis blood.

What was sequenced was blood, either unsorted or a sorted T cell fraction (not recorded which). These receptors all stem from a male donor with ankylosing spondylitis.

In this sample, this clonotype turned up a few times. V is TRBV2 and J is TRBJ1-4; D not certain. Germline V lookup: CDR1 SNHLY, CDR2 FYNNEI. The CDR3 is 13 amino acids. With 3 bases removed from V and 7 bases from J, the gap between germline ends came to 9 bases. The CDR3 bases are TGTGCCAGCAGTGAGGAGGCCGGTGAAAAACTGTTTTTT. Translating gives CASSEEAGEKLFF. The variable domain in full, completed from reference TRBV2 and TRBJ1-4, reads EPEVTQTPSHQVTQMGQEVILRCVPISNHLYFYWYRQILGQKVEFLVSFYNNEISEKSEIFDDQFSVERPDGSNFTLKIRSTKLEDSAMYFCASSEEAGEKLFFGSGTQLSVL.

The V gene is TRBV2, the J gene TRBJ2-1; possible D gene TRBD2, 6 bases. CDR3 length: 16 amino acids. Trimming removed 5 bases at V and 7 bases at J, with 21 bases between. CDR1 and CDR2 from the germline V gene are SNHLY and FYNNEI. The CDR3 is CASSNSGSQVWNEQFF. In DNA form, the CDR3 reads TGTGCCAGCAGTAACTCCGGGAGTCAGGTTTGGAATGAGCAGTTCTTC. Based on the CDR3 plus reference TRBV2 and TRBJ2-1, the full variable domain is EPEVTQTPSHQVTQMGQEVILRCVPISNHLYFYWYRQILGQKVEFLVSFYNNEISEKSEIFDDQFSVERPDGSNFTLKIRSTKLEDSAMYFCASSNSGSQVWNEQFFGPGTRLTVL.

This clonotype was observed a few times. V gene TRBV27 combines with J gene TRBJ2-5, with a possible D match to TRBD1 (6 bases). Trimming removed 5 bases at V and 5 bases at J, with 18 bases between. Germline V gene data show CDR1 as MNHEY and CDR2 as SMNVEV (reference sequence). CDR3 length: 15 amino acids. The CDR3 sequence: CASSVWASQGETQYF. DNA for the CDR3: TGTGCCAGCAGTGTCTGGGCGTCCCAGGGGGAGACCCAGTACTTC.

This chain joins TRBV19 and TRBJ2-1, with 13 bases identical to TRBD2. V was pared by 0 bases and J by 9 bases, with 14 bases of the junction left unmatched. The germline gives CDR1 LNHDA, CDR2 SQIVND (reference sequence). The CDR3 loop spans 19 amino acids. CDR3 region: CASSIEGETSGGARVEQFF. For the CDR3, the DNA is TGTGCCAGTAGTATAGAGGGAGAAACTAGCGGGGGGGCAAGGGTTGAGCAGTTCTTC.

The V gene is TRBV2, the J gene TRBJ2-7; 7 nucleotides match TRBD1. J was trimmed by 6 bases and V by 6 bases; bases with no gene match: 11. The CDR3 consists of 14 residues. Per germline, CDR1 SNHLY and CDR2 FYNNEI. Here the CDR3 reads CASRRQGPLSEQYF. Here the CDR3 DNA reads TGTGCCAGCAGGAGACAGGGCCCTCTAAGCGAGCAGTACTTC.

This chain uses TRBV12-3 or TRBV12-4 with TRBJ1-1; 8 nucleotides match TRBD1. J lost 5 bases, V lost 6 bases, and 11 bases had no gene match. This CDR3 comprises 15 residues. The CDR3, as DNA: TGTGCCAGCAGAGATGACAGGGGCTACGGTACTGAAGCTTTCTTT. Translating it yields CASRDDRGYGTEAFF.